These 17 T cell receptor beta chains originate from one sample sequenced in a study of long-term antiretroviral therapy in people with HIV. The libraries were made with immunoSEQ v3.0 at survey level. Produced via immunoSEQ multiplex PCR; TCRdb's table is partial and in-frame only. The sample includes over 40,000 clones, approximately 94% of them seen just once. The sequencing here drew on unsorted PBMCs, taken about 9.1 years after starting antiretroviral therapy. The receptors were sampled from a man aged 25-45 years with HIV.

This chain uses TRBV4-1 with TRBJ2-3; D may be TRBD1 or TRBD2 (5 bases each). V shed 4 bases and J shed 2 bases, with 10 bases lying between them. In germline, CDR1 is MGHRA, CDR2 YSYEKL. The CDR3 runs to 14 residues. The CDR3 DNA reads TGCGCCAGCAGCCCCGGGACCTACACAGATACGCAGTATTTT. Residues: CASSPGTYTDTQYF.

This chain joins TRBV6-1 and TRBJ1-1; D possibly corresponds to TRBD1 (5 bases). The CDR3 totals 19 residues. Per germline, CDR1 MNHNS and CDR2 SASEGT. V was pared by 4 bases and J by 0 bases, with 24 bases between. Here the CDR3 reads CASSGSRAGQPLMNTEAFF. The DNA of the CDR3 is TGTGCCAGCAGTGGGTCGAGGGCAGGGCAACCTCTTATGAACACTGAAGCTTTCTTT.

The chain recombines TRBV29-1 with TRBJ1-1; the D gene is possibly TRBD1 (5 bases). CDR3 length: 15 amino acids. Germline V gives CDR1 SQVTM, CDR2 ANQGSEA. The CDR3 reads CSAAPGWGMNTEAFF. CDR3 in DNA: TGCAGTGCCGCCCCGGGATGGGGCATGAACACTGAAGCTTTCTTT.

The CDR3 DNA reads as TGTGCCAGCAGTTTAATCAGGGGGTCGATTCGCGAGCAGTACTTC. This sequence encodes CASSLIRGSIREQYF. The chain is built from TRBV28 and TRBJ2-7, with 7 bases lining up with TRBD1. Germline V CDR1 and CDR2: MDHEN, SYDVKM. The CDR3 spans 15 residues. V lost 2 bases to trimming and J lost 6 bases; unmatched junction nucleotides: 10.

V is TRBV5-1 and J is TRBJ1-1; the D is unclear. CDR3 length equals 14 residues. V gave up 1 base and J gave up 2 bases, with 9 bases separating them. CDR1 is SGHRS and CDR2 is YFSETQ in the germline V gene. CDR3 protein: CASSLTIVNTEAFF. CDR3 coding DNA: TGCGCCAGCAGCTTGACAATTGTAAACACTGAAGCTTTCTTT. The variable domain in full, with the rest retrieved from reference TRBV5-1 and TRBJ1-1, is KAGVTQTPRYLIKTRGQQVTLSCSPISGHRSVSWYQQTPGQGLQFLFEYFSETQRNKGNFPGRFSGRQFSNSRSEMNVSTLELGDSALYLCASSLTIVNTEAFFGQGTRLTVV.

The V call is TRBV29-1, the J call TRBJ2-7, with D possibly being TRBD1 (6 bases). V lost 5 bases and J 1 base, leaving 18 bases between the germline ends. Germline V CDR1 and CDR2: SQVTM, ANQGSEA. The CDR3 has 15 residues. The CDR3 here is CSVLPHRASSYEQYV. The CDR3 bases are TGCAGCGTTCTTCCTCACAGGGCTAGTTCCTACGAGCAGTACGTC.

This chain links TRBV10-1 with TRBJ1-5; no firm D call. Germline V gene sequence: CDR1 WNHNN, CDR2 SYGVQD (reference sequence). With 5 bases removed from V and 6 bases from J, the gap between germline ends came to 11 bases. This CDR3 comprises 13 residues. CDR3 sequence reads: CASSPSGPQPQHF. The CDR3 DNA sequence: TGCGCCAGCAGTCCCAGCGGACCTCAGCCCCAGCATTTT.

The CDR3 protein is CASSESIGLAGSTDTQYF. The CDR3 DNA is TGCGCCAGCAGTGAGTCGATCGGACTAGCGGGGAGCACAGATACGCAGTATTTT. The rearrangement uses TRBV10-2 and TRBJ2-3, with TRBD2 identical over 12 bases. The trim removed 0 bases at V and 0 bases at J, leaving 4 bases unmatched. Germline CDR1 and CDR2: WSHSY and SAAADI. CDR3 length: 18 residues.

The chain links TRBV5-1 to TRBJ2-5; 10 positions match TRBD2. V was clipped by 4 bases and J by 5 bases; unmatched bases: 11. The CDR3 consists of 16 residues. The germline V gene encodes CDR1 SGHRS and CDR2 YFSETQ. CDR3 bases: TGCGCCAGCAGCGCCATAGCGGGGGGCGTAGTGGAGACCCAGTACTTC. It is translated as CASSAIAGGVVETQYF.

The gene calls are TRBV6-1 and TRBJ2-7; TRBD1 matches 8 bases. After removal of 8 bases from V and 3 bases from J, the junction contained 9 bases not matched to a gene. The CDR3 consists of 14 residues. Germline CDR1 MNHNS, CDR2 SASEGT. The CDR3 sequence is CASHGAGGFYEQYF. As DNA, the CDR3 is TGTGCCAGCCACGGGGCAGGGGGCTTCTACGAGCAGTACTTC.

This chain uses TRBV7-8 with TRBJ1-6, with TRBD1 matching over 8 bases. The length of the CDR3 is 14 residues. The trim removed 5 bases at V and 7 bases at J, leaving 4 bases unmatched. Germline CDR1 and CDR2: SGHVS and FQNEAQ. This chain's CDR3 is CASSGGTGNSPLHF. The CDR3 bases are TGTGCCAGCAGCGGGGGGACAGGCAATTCACCCCTCCACTTT.

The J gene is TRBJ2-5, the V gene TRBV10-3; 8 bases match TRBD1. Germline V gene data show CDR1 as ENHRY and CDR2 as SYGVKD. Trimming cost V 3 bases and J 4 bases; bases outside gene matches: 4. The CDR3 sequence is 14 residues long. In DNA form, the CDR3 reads TGTGCCATCAGTGACCGACAGGGGAGAGAGACCCAGTACTTC. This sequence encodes CAISDRQGRETQYF.

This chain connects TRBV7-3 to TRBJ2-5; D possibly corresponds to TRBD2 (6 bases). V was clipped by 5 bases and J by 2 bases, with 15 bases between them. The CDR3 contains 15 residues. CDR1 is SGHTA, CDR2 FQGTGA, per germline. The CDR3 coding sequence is TGTGCCAGCAGCCGATACGGCGGGGTTCAAGAGACCCAGTACTTC. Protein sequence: CASSRYGGVQETQYF.

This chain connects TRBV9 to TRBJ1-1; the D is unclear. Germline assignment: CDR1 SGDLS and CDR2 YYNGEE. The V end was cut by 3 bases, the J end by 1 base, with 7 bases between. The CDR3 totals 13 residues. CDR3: CASSGFPNTEAFF. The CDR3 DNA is TGTGCCAGCAGCGGTTTCCCGAACACTGAAGCTTTCTTT.

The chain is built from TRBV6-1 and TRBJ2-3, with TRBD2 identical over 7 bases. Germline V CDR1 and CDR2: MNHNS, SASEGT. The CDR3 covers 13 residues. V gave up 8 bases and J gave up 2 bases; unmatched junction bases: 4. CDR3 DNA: TGTGCCAGCGGGGGAGGGGCCACAGATACGCAGTATTTT. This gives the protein CASGGGATDTQYF.

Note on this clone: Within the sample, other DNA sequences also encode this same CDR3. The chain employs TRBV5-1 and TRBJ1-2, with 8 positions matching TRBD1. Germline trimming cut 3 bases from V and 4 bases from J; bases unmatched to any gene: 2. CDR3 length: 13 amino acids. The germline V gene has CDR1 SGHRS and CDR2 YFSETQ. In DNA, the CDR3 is TGCGCCAGCAGCTCCACAGGGGGCTATGGCTACACCTTC. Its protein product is CASSSTGGYGYTF.

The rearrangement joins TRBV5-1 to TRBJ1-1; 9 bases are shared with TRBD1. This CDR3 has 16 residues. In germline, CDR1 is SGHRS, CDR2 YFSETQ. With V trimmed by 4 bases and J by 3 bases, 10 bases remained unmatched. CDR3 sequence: CASSPGQGFMDTEAFF. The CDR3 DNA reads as TGCGCCAGCAGCCCGGGACAGGGATTTATGGACACTGAAGCTTTCTTT.